These T cell receptor beta chains were read from a single sample in a study of vaccination and CD4 T cells after COVID-19. TCRdb re-called the PCR reads with MiXCR, one entry per CDR3 protein. The sample has some 16,000 distinct CDR3 sequences, 40% to 65% seen once. The antigens of these receptors remain unknown. This sample comprised CD4+ T cells from blood, cultured in vitro, obtained about 7 months after SARS-CoV-2 vaccination. All receptors derive from a human donor who had recovered from COVID-19. The conserved cysteine and the conserved F or W are not part of the CDR3 here. Each record gives: J gene, V gene, CDR3 protein.

J gene: TRBJ1-2; V gene: TRBV6-1; CDR3 protein: ASLSTGGGSYGYT
J gene: TRBJ2-7; V gene: TRBV27; CDR3 protein: ASRREASGRNYEQY
J gene: TRBJ2-1; V gene: TRBV2; CDR3 protein: ASRGTSGGYNEQF
J gene: TRBJ2-3; V gene: TRBV5-1; CDR3 protein: ASSLVGEDGRGPTDTQY
J gene: TRBJ2-5; V gene: TRBV7-2; CDR3 protein: ASSLDGTSGETQY
J gene: TRBJ2-1; V gene: TRBV19; CDR3 protein: ASRTSGRLNEQF
J gene: TRBJ1-2; V gene: TRBV19; CDR3 protein: ASSPQGAYGYT
J gene: TRBJ2-3; V gene: TRBV15; CDR3 protein: ATSRRRGADTDTQY
J gene: TRBJ2-5; V gene: TRBV20-1; CDR3 protein: SALTPGPKTQY
J gene: TRBJ2-3; V gene: TRBV11-1; CDR3 protein: ASSPSLAGAADTQY